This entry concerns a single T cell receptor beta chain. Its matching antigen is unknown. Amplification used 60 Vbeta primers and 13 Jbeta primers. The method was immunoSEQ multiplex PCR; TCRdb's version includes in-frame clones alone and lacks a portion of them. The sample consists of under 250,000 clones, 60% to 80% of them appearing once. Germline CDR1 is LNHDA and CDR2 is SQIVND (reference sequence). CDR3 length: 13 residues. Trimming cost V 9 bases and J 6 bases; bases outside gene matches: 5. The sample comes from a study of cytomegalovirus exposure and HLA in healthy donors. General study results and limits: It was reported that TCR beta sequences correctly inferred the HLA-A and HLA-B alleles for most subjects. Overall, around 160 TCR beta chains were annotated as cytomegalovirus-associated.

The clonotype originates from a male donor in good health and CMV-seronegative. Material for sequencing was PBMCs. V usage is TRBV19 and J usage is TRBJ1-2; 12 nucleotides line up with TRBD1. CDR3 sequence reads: CASLGTGGDGYTF. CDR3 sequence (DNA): TGTGCCAGCCTAGGGACAGGGGGCGATGGCTACACCTTC.